This T cell receptor beta chain was identified in a study of blood T cells in healthy people across ages. A J-beta primer mix and a sample-barcoded 5' primer were used in a second PCR of roughly 6 to 11 cycles. TCRdb reanalysed the 5' RACE reads using MiXCR and keeps one entry per CDR3 protein. The sample has 1,100,000 or so distinct CDR3 sequences; under 45% are singletons. This CDR3 is 12 amino acids long. V lost 4 bases to trimming and J lost 8 bases, with 10 bases between them. Germline CDR1 reads SEHNR; CDR2 reads FQNEAQ (reference sequence). What was sequenced was blood. This sequence was found in a woman in her fifties or sixties in good health. The gene calls are TRBV7-9 and TRBJ2-3; D is ambiguous. The CDR3 bases are TGTGCCAGCAGCTCGCTAGATTTTACGCAGTATTTT. Protein sequence: CASSSLDFTQYF.